These 9 T cell receptor beta chains were all obtained from the same sample, sequenced in a study of siplizumab effects on memory and regulatory T cells. Profiling relied on immunoSEQ multiplex PCR, and the TCRdb table lists in-frame clones only, not all of them. The sample contains 26,000 or so clones, 84% of which appear only once. The material sequenced was memory CD4+ T cells sorted from blood. The source of these receptors is a human donor in good health.

Only a few counts were recorded for this clone. The gene calls are TRBV7-2 and TRBJ2-6; D remains ambiguous. This CDR3 comprises 15 residues. V was clipped by 5 bases and J by 4 bases, with 12 bases between them. From germline, CDR1 is SGHTA and CDR2 FQGNSA. The CDR3 is CASSPGPPGANVLTF. CDR3 nucleotides: TGTGCCAGCAGCCCCGGTCCCCCCGGGGCCAACGTCCTGACTTTC.

This chain links TRBV30 with TRBJ1-6; 8 bases align to TRBD1. This CDR3 spans 15 amino acids. Per the germline V gene, CDR1 is GTSNPN and CDR2 is SVGIG (reference sequence). CDR3 DNA sequence: TGTGCGGGGAGACAGGGGCTGAACTATAATTCACCCCTCCACTTT. It specifies CAGRQGLNYNSPLHF.

This clone has just one count. V and J are TRBV19 and TRBJ2-6; the D is unclear. V was shortened by 1 base and J by 2 bases, with 3 bases between the two germline ends. The CDR3 extends over 14 amino acids. Germline assignment: CDR1 LNHDA and CDR2 SQIVND (reference sequence). For the CDR3, the DNA is TGTGCCAGTAGTATAGGTCCTGGGGCCAACGTCCTGACTTTC. It codes for CASSIGPGANVLTF. Using reference TRBV19 and TRBJ2-6 for the parts outside the CDR3, the full variable domain is DGGITQSPKYLFRKEGQNVTLSCEQNLNHDAMYWYRQDPGQGLRLIYYSQIVNDFQKGDIAEGYSVSREKKESFPLTVTSAQKNPTAFYLCASSIGPGANVLTFGAGSRLTVL.

The chain couples TRBV19 to TRBJ1-2, with D possibly TRBD1 on 6 matching bases. Germline CDR1 is LNHDA and CDR2 is SQIVND (reference sequence). V shed 3 bases and J shed 4 bases, with 15 bases lying between them. This CDR3 is built from 15 residues. Written as DNA, the CDR3 is TGTGCCAGTAGTATGGGGGCAGGGGCGGTCTATGGCTACACCTTC. Amino acid sequence: CASSMGAGAVYGYTF.

The chain couples TRBV4-1 to TRBJ1-2, with D tentatively TRBD1 (5 bases). Trimming stripped 1 base from V and 4 bases from J, with 13 bases between. The CDR3 totals 15 residues. CDR1 and CDR2 (germline): MGHRA, YSYEKL. The CDR3 spells CASSQAGQGLYGYTF. CDR3 DNA sequence: TGCGCCAGCAGCCAAGCTGGCCAGGGTCTCTATGGCTACACCTTC.

V is TRBV29-1 and J is TRBJ1-3, with D unresolved. Trimming took 5 bases from V and 4 from J, leaving 12 bases between them. Looked up from germline, CDR1 is SQVTM and CDR2 is ANQGSEA. There are 13 residues in the CDR3. CDR3 loop: CSVSTSGGNTIYF. CDR3 coding DNA: TGCAGCGTTTCTACCTCCGGGGGAAACACCATATATTTT.

The rearrangement joins TRBV6-1 to TRBJ2-3; 10 nucleotides match TRBD2. From germline, CDR1 is MNHNS and CDR2 SASEGT. The V and J ends lost 6 bases and 6 bases, in that order; junction bases with no gene match: 9. This CDR3 spans 15 amino acids. CDR3 protein: CASSPGASGSDTQYF. CDR3 DNA: TGTGCCAGCAGCCCAGGGGCTAGCGGGAGCGATACGCAGTATTTT.

The chain carries TRBV25-1 and TRBJ1-3, with D possibly TRBD1 on 5 matching bases. CDR3 size: 15 residues. Germline assignment: CDR1 MGHDK and CDR2 SYGVNS. V gave up 5 bases and J gave up 0 bases, with 11 bases separating them. The CDR3 region is CASSRDGFSGNTIYF. For the CDR3, the DNA is TGTGCCAGCAGTCGGGACGGGTTCTCTGGAAACACCATATATTTT.

This clone has a handful of counts. The chain links TRBV19 to TRBJ1-5; D is unresolved. Trimming took 7 bases from V and 10 from J, leaving 20 bases between them. Germline assignment: CDR1 LNHDA and CDR2 SQIVND (reference sequence). This CDR3 comprises 14 residues. As DNA, the CDR3 is TGTGCCAGTAAAAGAGGGCCAGGTGGGTCACCCCAGCATTTT. Its protein product is CASKRGPGGSPQHF. The full variable domain, with the rest looked up from reference TRBV19 and TRBJ1-5, is DGGITQSPKYLFRKEGQNVTLSCEQNLNHDAMYWYRQDPGQGLRLIYYSQIVNDFQKGDIAEGYSVSREKKESFPLTVTSAQKNPTAFYLCASKRGPGGSPQHFGDGTRLSIL.